This T cell receptor (beta chain) was documented in a study of post-analysis software for immune sequencing data. Remarks on this clonotype: What it binds is not known.

Germline loops: CDR1 SQVTM, CDR2 ANQGSEA. The CDR3 spans 14 residues. The TCR beta cDNA libraries carried unique molecular identifiers. MiXCR, applied by TCRdb to the PCR reads, yields one record per CDR3 protein. The sample has a few hundred thousand distinct CDR3 sequences; 35% to 45% are singletons. Whole-study findings and limits: Compared with controls, patients had more of about five TRBV segments, including TRBV5-6, TRBV5-1 and TRBV20-1. By F measure, strong co-clustering occurred among samples prepared in the same batch.

The chain recombines TRBV29-1 with TRBJ2-1, with 7 bases that match TRBD2. Judging by the DNA end, TRBJ2-7 fits better; the J call may be wrong. The sequenced material came from blood. This receptor was obtained from a girl aged 10 to 17 with multiple sclerosis. Here the CDR3 reads CSVGLAGDYSEQYF. In nucleotides, the CDR3 is TGCAGCGTTGGGTTGGCGGGAGACTACAGTGAGCAGTACTTC.